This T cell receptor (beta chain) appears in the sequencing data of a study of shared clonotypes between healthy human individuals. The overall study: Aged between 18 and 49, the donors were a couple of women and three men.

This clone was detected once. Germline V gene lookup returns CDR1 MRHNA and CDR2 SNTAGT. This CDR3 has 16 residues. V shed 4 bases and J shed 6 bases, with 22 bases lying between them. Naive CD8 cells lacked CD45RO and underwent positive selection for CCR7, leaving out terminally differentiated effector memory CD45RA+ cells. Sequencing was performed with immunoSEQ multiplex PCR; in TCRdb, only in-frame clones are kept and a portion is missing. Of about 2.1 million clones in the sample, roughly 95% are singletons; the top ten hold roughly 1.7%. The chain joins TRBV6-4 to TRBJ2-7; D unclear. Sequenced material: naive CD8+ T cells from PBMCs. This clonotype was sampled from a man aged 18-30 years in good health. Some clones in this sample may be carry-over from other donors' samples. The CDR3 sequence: CASSASPGTGWSEQYF. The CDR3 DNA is TGTGCCAGCAGTGCGTCCCCTGGAACTGGATGGTCCGAGCAGTACTTC.